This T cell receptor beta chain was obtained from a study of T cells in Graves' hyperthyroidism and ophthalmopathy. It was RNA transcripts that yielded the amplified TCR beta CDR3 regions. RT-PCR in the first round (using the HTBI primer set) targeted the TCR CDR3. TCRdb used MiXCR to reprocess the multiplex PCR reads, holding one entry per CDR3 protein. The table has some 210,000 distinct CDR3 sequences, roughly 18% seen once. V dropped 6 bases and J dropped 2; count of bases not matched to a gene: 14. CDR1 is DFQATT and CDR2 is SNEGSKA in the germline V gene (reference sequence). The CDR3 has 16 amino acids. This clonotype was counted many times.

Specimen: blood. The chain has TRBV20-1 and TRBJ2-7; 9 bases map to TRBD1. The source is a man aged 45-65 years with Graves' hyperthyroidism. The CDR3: CSAATSGTGRTYEQYF. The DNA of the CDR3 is TGCAGTGCAGCCACCTCCGGGACAGGGAGAACCTACGAGCAGTACTTC.